This T cell receptor beta chain came from a study of OX40 agonist ivuxolimab in advanced cancers. The CDR3 is 12 amino acids. Germline lookup yields CDR1 KGHSH and CDR2 LQKENI. V lost 6 bases to trimming and J lost 5 bases; unmatched junction nucleotides: 2. Sequenced by immunoSEQ multiplex PCR; TCRdb stores in-frame clones only, minus some. This sample yields some 140,000 clones, of which approximately 90% are seen a single time; about 1.1% belongs to the top ten. The sequenced sample was CD4+ or CD8+ T cells sorted from blood, obtained in a trial of the OX40 agonist ivuxolimab. The rearrangement joins TRBV18 to TRBJ1-1, with TRBD1 matching 8 bases. This TCR came from an adult with an advanced solid tumor such as melanoma, head and neck, liver or kidney cancer. The CDR3 DNA is TGTGCCAGCTCGGACAGGGAGACTGAAGCTTTCTTT. Protein: CASSDRETEAFF. Full variable domain (outside the CDR3, taken from reference TRBV18 and TRBJ1-1): NAGVMQNPRHLVRRRGQEARLRCSPMKGHSHVYWYRQLPEEGLKFMVYLQKENIIDESGMPKERFSAEFPKEGPSILRIQQVVRGDSAAYFCASSDRETEAFFGQGTRLTVV.